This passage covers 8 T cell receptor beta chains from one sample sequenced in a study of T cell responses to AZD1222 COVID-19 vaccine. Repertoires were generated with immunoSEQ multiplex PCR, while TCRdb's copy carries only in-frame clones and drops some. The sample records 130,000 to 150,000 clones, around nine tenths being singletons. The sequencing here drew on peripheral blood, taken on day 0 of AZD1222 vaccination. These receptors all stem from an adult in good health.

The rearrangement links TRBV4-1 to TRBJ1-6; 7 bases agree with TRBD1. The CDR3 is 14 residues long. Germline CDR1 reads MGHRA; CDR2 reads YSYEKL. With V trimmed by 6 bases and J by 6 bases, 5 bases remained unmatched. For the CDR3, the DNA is TGCGCCAGCAGGCGACAGGGCGGTAATTCACCCCTCCACTTT. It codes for CASRRQGGNSPLHF.

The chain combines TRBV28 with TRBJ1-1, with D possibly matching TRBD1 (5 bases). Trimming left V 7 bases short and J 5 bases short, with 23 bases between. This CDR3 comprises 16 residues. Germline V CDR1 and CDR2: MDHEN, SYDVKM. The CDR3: CASKTRALRGNTEAFF. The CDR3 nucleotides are TGTGCCAGCAAGACCCGGGCCCTGAGGGGTAATACTGAAGCTTTCTTT.

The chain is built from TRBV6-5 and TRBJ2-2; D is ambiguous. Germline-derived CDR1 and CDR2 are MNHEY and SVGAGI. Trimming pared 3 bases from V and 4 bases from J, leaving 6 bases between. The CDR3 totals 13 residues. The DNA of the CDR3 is TGTGCCAGCAGTTATCTCTCCACCGGGGAGCTGTTTTTT. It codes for CASSYLSTGELFF.

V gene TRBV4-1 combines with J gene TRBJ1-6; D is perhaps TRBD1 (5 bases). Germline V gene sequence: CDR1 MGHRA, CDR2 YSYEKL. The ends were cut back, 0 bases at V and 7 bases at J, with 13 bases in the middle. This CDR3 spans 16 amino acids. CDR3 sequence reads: CASSQEGRARNSPLHF. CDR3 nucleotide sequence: TGCGCCAGCAGCCAAGAGGGCAGGGCTAGAAATTCACCCCTCCACTTT.

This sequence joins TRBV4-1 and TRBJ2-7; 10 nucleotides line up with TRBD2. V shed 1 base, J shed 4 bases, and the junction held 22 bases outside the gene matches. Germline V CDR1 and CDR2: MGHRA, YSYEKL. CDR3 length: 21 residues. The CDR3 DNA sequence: TGCGCCAGCAGCCAAGCCTATTACCGGAATAGCGGGAGGTGGGGGAAATACGAGCAGTACTTC. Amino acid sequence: CASSQAYYRNSGRWGKYEQYF.

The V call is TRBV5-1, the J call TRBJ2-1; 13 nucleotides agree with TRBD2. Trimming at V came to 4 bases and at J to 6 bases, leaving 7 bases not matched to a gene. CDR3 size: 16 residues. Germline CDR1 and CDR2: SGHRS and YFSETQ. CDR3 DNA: TGCGCCAGCAGCCCGTGGACTAGCGGGAGTGTCAATGAGCAGTTCTTC. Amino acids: CASSPWTSGSVNEQFF.

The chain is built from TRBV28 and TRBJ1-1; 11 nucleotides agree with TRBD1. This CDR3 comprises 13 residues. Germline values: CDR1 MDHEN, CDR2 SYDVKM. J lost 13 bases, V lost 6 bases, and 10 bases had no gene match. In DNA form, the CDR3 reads TGTGCCAGCAGCCGAGGACAGGGGGCTAGGGTTTTCTTT. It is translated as CASSRGQGARVFF.

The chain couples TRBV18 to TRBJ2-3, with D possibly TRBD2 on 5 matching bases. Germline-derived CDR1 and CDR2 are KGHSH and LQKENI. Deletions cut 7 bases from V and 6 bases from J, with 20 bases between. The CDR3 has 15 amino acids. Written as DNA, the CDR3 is TGTGCCAGCTTCACCCCCATAGGACGAGGGGATACGCAGTATTTT. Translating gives CASFTPIGRGDTQYF.